One and the same sample provided the 11 T cell receptor beta chains below, sequenced in a study of T-cell reconstitution after alpha-beta-depleted transplantation in children. Preparation of the TCRbeta library involved a method that used unique molecular identifiers. TCRdb re-called the PCR reads through MiXCR, storing one row per CDR3 protein. Among a few hundred thousand distinct CDR3 sequences, more than 9% were seen once, and the ten largest hold roughly a quarter. The input for sequencing was peripheral blood, taken 180 days after TCRalphabeta/CD19-depleted stem cell transplant. All receptors derive from a male patient between 2 and 9 years old who had a stem cell transplant for chronic granulomatous disease, so the T cells may come from the graft donor.

There are many counts of this clonotype. The chain recombines TRBV7-6 with TRBJ2-2; 12 bases align to TRBD2. The CDR3 spans 19 residues. CDR1 SGHVS and CDR2 FNYEAQ come from the germline V gene. V lost 0 bases and J lost 1; bases outside the gene matches: 6. CDR3 amino acids: CASSLAKLAGGLNTGELFF. The CDR3 region has the DNA TGTGCCAGCAGCTTAGCCAAACTAGCGGGGGGCTTGAACACCGGGGAGCTGTTTTTT. The variable domain in full, completed from reference TRBV7-6 and TRBJ2-2, reads GAGVSQSPRYKVTKRGQDVALRCDPISGHVSLYWYRQALGQGPEFLTYFNYEAQQDKSGLPNDRFSAERPEGSISTLTIQRTEQRDSAMYRCASSLAKLAGGLNTGELFFGEGSRLTVL.

This clonotype occurred many times. This chain joins TRBV5-1 and TRBJ2-5; 9 bases fit TRBD1. The trim removed 7 bases at V and 2 bases at J, leaving 9 bases unmatched. The germline V gene encodes CDR1 SGHRS and CDR2 YFSETQ. The CDR3 runs 15 residues. The CDR3: CASVRDRALQETQYF. As DNA, the CDR3 is TGCGCCAGCGTCCGGGACAGGGCCCTTCAAGAGACCCAGTACTTC. The full variable domain, completed using reference TRBV5-1 and TRBJ2-5, is KAGVTQTPRYLIKTRGQQVTLSCSPISGHRSVSWYQQTPGQGLQFLFEYFSETQRNKGNFPGRFSGRQFSNSRSEMNVSTLELGDSALYLCASVRDRALQETQYFGPGTRLLVL.

Ten or more counts support this clonotype. CDR3 coding DNA: TGTGCCAGCAGTGAATCTGGGGGGCCAGGCGCTTATGGCTACACCTTC. It yields the protein CASSESGGPGAYGYTF. J is TRBJ1-2 and V is TRBV6-1; tentatively, D is TRBD1 (6 bases). Germline V gene lookup returns CDR1 MNHNS and CDR2 SASEGT. The CDR3 has 16 amino acids. The V end was cut by 2 bases, the J end by 5 bases, with 18 bases between.

In its sample, this clonotype was seen a few times. The chain is built from TRBV14 and TRBJ2-1, with 10 bases fitting TRBD1. Germline V lookup: CDR1 SGHDN, CDR2 FVKESK. There are 17 residues in the CDR3. J gave up 4 bases and V 2 bases, and 8 bases lay outside the gene matches. The CDR3 DNA reads TGTGCCAGCAGCCAAACTAGGGGGACAGGGGAATACAATGAGCAGTTCTTC. Amino acid sequence: CASSQTRGTGEYNEQFF.

As to this clonotype: A clone one base away is much larger, so this may be a read error. V usage is TRBV15 and J usage is TRBJ2-3; D uncertain. The CDR3 extends over 16 amino acids. CDR1 and CDR2 (germline): LNHNV, YYDKDF (reference sequence). V lost 3 bases and J 4 bases, leaving 17 bases between the germline ends. CDR3 protein: CATSSDPTGGADTQYF. The CDR3 DNA is TGTGCCACCAGCAGCGATCCCACGGGTGGGGCAGATACGCAGTATTTT.

This clonotype was observed many times. CDR3 loop: CSAPGRDVSETQYF. The CDR3 coding sequence is TGCAGTGCTCCGGGACGGGATGTTTCGGAGACCCAGTACTTC. This chain links TRBV20-1 with TRBJ2-5; possibly TRBD1 or TRBD2 for D (5 bases each). This CDR3 comprises 14 residues. Germline CDR1 and CDR2: DFQATT and SNEGSKA (reference sequence). Trimming took 5 bases from V and 5 from J, leaving 18 bases between them.

To note about this clonotype: A much larger clone differs from this one at a single base, so this may be a read error. Here the CDR3 reads CASSLPGTANTEAFF. In DNA form, the CDR3 reads TGTGCCAGCAGCCTGCCCGGGACGGCGAACACTGAAGCTTTCTTT. This chain connects TRBV9 to TRBJ1-1; possible D gene TRBD1, 5 bases. V shed 4 bases and J shed 1 base, with 14 bases lying between them. The CDR3 consists of 15 residues. The germline V gene has CDR1 SGDLS and CDR2 YYNGEE. The full variable domain, its missing parts supplied by reference TRBV9 and TRBJ1-1, is DSGVTQTPKHLITATGQRVTLRCSPRSGDLSVYWYQQSLDQGLQFLIQYYNGEERAKGNILERFSAQQFPDLHSELNLSSLELGDSALYFCASSLPGTANTEAFFGQGTRLTVV.

Concerning this clonotype itself: This may be a read error, as it is one base from a much larger clone. The V gene is TRBV20-1, the J gene TRBJ2-2; 13 positions match TRBD2. The CDR3 extends over 17 amino acids. In germline, CDR1 is DFQATT, CDR2 SNEGSKA (reference sequence). CDR3 DNA sequence: TGCTGTGCCCGTGGGCTGGGGACTAGCGGGGACACCGGGGAGCTGTTTTTT. Its translation is CCARGLGTSGDTGELFF.

This clonotype showed up many times. V gene TRBV9 combines with J gene TRBJ1-1, with D tentatively TRBD1 (5 bases). The CDR3 is 14 amino acids. Trimming shortened V by 2 bases and J by 3 bases, and 11 bases separated the two germline ends. Germline-derived CDR1 and CDR2 are SGDLS and YYNGEE. DNA of the CDR3: TGTGCCAGCAGCGTTGGGGACCGCTACACTGAAGCTTTCTTT. The encoded protein is CASSVGDRYTEAFF.

This clonotype was seen many times. The chain has TRBV20-1 and TRBJ1-4; weak D call: TRBD1 (5 bases). The germline V gene encodes CDR1 DFQATT and CDR2 SNEGSKA (reference sequence). Trimming pared 0 bases from V and 7 bases from J, leaving 15 bases between. This CDR3 is built from 15 residues. CDR3 residues: CSAREGKGRGEKLFF. The DNA of the CDR3 is TGCAGTGCTAGAGAGGGGAAGGGGAGAGGTGAAAAACTGTTTTTT.

The sample holds many counts of this clonotype. V usage is TRBV14 and J usage is TRBJ2-1; D is unresolved. The CDR3 runs 11 residues. Germline CDR1 SGHDN, CDR2 FVKESK. V shed 5 bases and J shed 8 bases, with 7 bases lying between them. The chain's CDR3 is CASSVRDEQFF. The CDR3 DNA reads TGTGCCAGCAGCGTTAGGGATGAGCAGTTCTTC.